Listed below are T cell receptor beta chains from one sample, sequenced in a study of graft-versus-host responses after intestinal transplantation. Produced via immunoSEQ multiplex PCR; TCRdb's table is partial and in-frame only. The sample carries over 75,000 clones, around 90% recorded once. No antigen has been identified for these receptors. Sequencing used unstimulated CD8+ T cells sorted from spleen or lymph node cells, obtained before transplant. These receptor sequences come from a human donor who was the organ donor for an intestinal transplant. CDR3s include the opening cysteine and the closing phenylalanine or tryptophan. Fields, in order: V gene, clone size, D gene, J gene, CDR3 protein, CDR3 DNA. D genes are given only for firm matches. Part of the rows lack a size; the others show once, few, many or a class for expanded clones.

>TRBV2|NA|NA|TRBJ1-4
CASRDYRGFNEKLFF
TGTGCCAGCAGGGACTACAGAGGGTTTAATGAAAAACTGTTTTTT
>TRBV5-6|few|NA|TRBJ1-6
CASSLAGRENSPLHF
TGTGCCAGCAGCCTCGCGGGACGGGAAAATTCACCCCTCCACTTT
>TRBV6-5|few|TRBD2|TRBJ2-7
CASSSGRYEQYF
TGTGCCAGCAGCAGCGGGAGGTACGAGCAGTACTTC
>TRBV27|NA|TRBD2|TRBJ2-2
CASSLSGGITGELFF
TGTGCCAGCAGTTTATCGGGGGGGATCACCGGGGAGCTGTTTTTT
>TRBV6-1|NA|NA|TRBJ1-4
CASSLGTTNEKLFF
TGTGCCAGCAGTCTCGGTACAACTAATGAAAAACTGTTTTTT
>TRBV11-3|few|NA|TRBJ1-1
CASSLVVNTEAFF
TGTGCCAGCAGCTTAGTCGTGAACACTGAAGCTTTCTTT
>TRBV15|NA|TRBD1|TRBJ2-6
CATSSKTGGANVLTF
TGTGCCACCAGCAGCAAGACAGGGGGGGCCAACGTCCTGACTTTC
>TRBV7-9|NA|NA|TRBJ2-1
CASSLVGTYFNEQFF
TGTGCCAGCAGCTTAGTGGGGACTTACTTCAATGAGCAGTTCTTC
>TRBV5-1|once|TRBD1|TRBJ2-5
CASSHPGQGFQETQYF
TGCGCCAGCAGCCACCCGGGACAGGGGTTTCAAGAGACCCAGTACTTC
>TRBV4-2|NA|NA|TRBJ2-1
CASSHPRGRSSYNEQFF
TGTGCCAGCAGCCATCCTCGGGGGAGAAGCTCCTACAATGAGCAGTTCTTC
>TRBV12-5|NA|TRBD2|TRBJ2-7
CASGLGLAGGFYEQYF
TGTGCTAGTGGTTTAGGACTAGCGGGGGGCTTCTACGAGCAGTACTTC
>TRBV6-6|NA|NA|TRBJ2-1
CASSYSLRGSNEQFF
TGTGCCAGCAGTTACTCGCTTAGGGGGAGCAATGAGCAGTTCTTC
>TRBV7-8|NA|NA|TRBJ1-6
CASSLAVLQGSSPLHF
TGTGCCAGCAGCTTAGCGGTGTTGCAGGGATCTTCACCCCTCCACTTT
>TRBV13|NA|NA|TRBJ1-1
CASSSQGIGEAFF
TGTGCCAGCAGCTCTCAGGGGATCGGCGAAGCTTTCTTT
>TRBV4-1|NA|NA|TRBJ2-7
CASSPAPGADEQYF
TGCGCCAGCAGCCCAGCCCCGGGAGCCGACGAGCAGTACTTC
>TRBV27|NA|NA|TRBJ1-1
CASSSTGTNTEAFF
TGTGCCAGCAGTTCCACAGGGACGAACACTGAAGCTTTCTTT
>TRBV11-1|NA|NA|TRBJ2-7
CASSFGTYEQYF
TGTGCCAGCAGCTTCGGTACCTACGAGCAGTACTTC
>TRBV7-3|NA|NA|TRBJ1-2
CASSPHDGQGYTF
TGTGCCAGCAGCCCCCACGATGGCCAAGGCTACACCTTC
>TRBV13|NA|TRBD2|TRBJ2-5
CASSLTSGGEETQYF
TGTGCCAGCAGCTTGACTAGCGGGGGGGAAGAGACCCAGTACTTC
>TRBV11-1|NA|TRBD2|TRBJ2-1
CASSPSGRAYNEQFF
TGTGCCAGCAGCCCAAGCGGGAGGGCCTACAATGAGCAGTTCTTC
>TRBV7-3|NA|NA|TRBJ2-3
CASSGSTDTQYF
TGTGCCAGCTCCGGGAGCACAGATACGCAGTATTTT
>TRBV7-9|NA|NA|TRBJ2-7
CASSSPLAYEQYF
TGTGCCAGCAGCTCCCCCCTTGCCTACGAGCAGTACTTC
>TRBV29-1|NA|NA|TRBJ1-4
CSVEDAGSFPFF
TGCAGCGTTGAAGATGCGGGCTCCTTCCCGTTTTTT
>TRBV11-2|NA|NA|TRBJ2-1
CASSLAPLSLTIYNEQFF
TGTGCCAGCAGCTTAGCCCCGTTGTCACTTACTATTTACAATGAGCAGTTCTTC
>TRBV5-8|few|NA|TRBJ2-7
CASRGGYYEQYF
TGTGCCAGCAGAGGGGGATACTACGAGCAGTACTTC
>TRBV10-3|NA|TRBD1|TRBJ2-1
CAISDPTGGAYNEQFF
TGTGCCATCAGTGACCCTACAGGGGGCGCCTACAATGAGCAGTTCTTC
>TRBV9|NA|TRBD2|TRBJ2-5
CASSVEGSGRGETQYF
TGTGCCAGCAGCGTAGAGGGTAGCGGGAGGGGGGAGACCCAGTACTTC
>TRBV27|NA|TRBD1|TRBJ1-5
CASSLYGTENQPQHF
TGTGCCAGCAGTTTATATGGGACAGAAAATCAGCCCCAGCATTTT
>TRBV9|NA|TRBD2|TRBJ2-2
CASTTGGPNTGELFF
TGTGCCAGCACAACGGGAGGACCGAACACCGGGGAGCTGTTTTTT
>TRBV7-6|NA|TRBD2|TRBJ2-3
CASSFSASGVVYF
TGTGCCAGCAGCTTTTCGGCTAGCGGGGTGGTGTATTTT
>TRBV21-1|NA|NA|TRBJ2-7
CASSKGRRTYEQYF
TGTGCCAGCAGCAAAGGGAGAAGAACCTACGAGCAGTACTTC
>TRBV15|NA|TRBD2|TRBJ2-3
CATSRDTGGLSTDTQYF
TGTGCCACCAGCAGAGATACGGGAGGGTTGTCCACAGATACGCAGTATTTT
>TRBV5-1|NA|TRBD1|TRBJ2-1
CASSLAWTGYNEQFF
TGCGCCAGTAGCCTCGCCTGGACAGGGTACAATGAGCAGTTCTTC
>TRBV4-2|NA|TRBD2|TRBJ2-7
CAGSQVFATSGGGYEQYF
TGTGCCGGCAGCCAAGTTTTCGCGACTAGCGGGGGCGGGTACGAGCAGTACTTC
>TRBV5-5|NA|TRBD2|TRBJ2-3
CASSLVLGLAGDTQYF
TGTGCCAGCAGCTTGGTGCTTGGGCTAGCGGGAGATACGCAGTATTTT
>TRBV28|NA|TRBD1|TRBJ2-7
CASSPQDRGPSYEQYF
TGTGCCAGCAGTCCGCAAGACAGGGGACCCTCCTACGAGCAGTACTTC
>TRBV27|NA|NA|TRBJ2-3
CASSLGTDTQYF
TGTGCCAGCAGTCTAGGCACAGATACGCAGTATTTT
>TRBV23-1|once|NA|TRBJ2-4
CASSITQESPKNIQYF
TGCGCCAGCAGTATAACACAGGAGTCGCCCAAAAACATTCAGTACTTC
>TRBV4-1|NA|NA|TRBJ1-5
CASSSHPEGPQHF
TGCGCCAGCAGCTCACACCCGGAGGGGCCCCAGCATTTT
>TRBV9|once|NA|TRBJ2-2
CASSVVGRGELFF
TGTGCCAGCAGCGTAGTCGGTCGCGGGGAGCTGTTTTTT
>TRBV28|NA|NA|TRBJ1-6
CASSLGDTEWGLRDSPLHF
TGTGCCAGCAGTTTAGGCGATACTGAGTGGGGGCTTAGGGATTCACCCCTCCACTTT
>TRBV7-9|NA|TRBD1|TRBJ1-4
CASSLPGFDGYRGDEKLFF
TGTGCCAGCAGCTTACCGGGTTTCGACGGGTACAGGGGGGACGAAAAACTGTTTTTT
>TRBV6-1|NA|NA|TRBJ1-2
CASNAASPNYGYTF
TGTGCCAGCAATGCGGCTAGTCCTAACTATGGCTACACCTTC
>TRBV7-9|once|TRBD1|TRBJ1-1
CASSLDRQGVHTEAFF
TGTGCCAGCAGCTTAGACAGACAGGGGGTTCACACTGAAGCTTTCTTT
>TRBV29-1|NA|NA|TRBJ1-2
CSADGGVYGYTF
TGCAGCGCCGACGGGGGGGTCTATGGCTACACCTTC
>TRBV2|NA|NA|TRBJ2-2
CASSQGKSTGELFF
TGTGCCAGCAGCCAGGGGAAGAGTACCGGGGAGCTGTTTTTT
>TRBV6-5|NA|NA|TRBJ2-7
CASSEINGSYEQYF
TGTGCCAGCAGTGAAATTAACGGGAGCTACGAGCAGTACTTC
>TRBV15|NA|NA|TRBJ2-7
CATSRQGHHEQYF
TGTGCCACCAGCAGACAGGGGCACCACGAGCAGTACTTC
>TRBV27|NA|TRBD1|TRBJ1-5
CASGQGNNQPQHF
TGTGCCAGCGGACAGGGCAATAATCAGCCCCAGCATTTT
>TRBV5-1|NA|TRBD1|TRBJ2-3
CASSLDLSGQGDPLPTTDTQYF
TGCGCCAGCAGCTTGGATTTATCGGGACAGGGAGACCCACTCCCCACCACAGATACGCAGTATTTT
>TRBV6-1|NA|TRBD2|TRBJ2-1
CASSEGTSGYNEQFF
TGTGCCAGCAGTGAAGGGACTAGCGGCTACAATGAGCAGTTCTTC
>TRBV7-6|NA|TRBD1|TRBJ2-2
CASSHRTGGNTGELFF
TGTGCCAGCAGCCACCGGACAGGGGGGAACACCGGGGAGCTGTTTTTT